These 27 T cell receptor beta chains originate from one sample sequenced in a study of shared clonotypes between healthy human individuals. Data came from immunoSEQ multiplex PCR; TCRdb stores just in-frame clones and leaves some out. The table includes more than 450,000 clones, less than 85% detected once. The sample consisted of PBMCs. The receptors derive from a woman between 40 and 55 years old in good health. Some clones in this sample may be carry-over from other donors' samples.

The chain carries TRBV6-6 and TRBJ1-1; D might be TRBD1 (5 bases). This CDR3 has 14 amino acids. V lost 0 bases to trimming and J lost 6 bases, with 11 bases between them. In germline, CDR1 is MNHNY, CDR2 SVGAGI (reference sequence). CDR3 region: CASSYSRGAAEAFF. The CDR3 DNA reads as TGTGCCAGCAGTTACTCGAGAGGGGCGGCTGAAGCTTTCTTT.

The rearrangement links TRBV5-1 to TRBJ2-1; 12 positions match TRBD2. Trimming took 0 bases from V and 6 from J; bases not matched to a gene: 4. The CDR3 runs to 16 residues. Germline CDR1 reads SGHRS; CDR2 reads YFSETQ. The CDR3, as DNA: TGCGCCAGCAGCTTGGCCCCTAGCGGGGGGGGCAATGAGCAGTTCTTC. This encodes CASSLAPSGGGNEQFF.

The chain joins TRBV4-3 to TRBJ2-7, with D tentatively TRBD2 (6 bases). The CDR3 is 13 residues long. Germline V lookup: CDR1 LGHNA, CDR2 YSLEER. Trimming took off 3 bases at V and 3 bases at J, with 9 bases between the two ends. Written as DNA, the CDR3 is TGCGCCAGCAGCCAGGACGGGGGCTACGAGCAGTACTTC. Its translation: CASSQDGGYEQYF.

CDR3 DNA: TGTGCCAGCAGTCCCATAGGACCCGGGGAGCTGTTTTTT. This encodes CASSPIGPGELFF. The V and J genes are TRBV27 and TRBJ2-2; unclear D gene. Between the trimmed V and J ends, which lost 5 bases and 6 bases, there was a span of 10 bases. The CDR3 runs to 13 residues. Germline CDR1 is MNHEY and CDR2 is SMNVEV (reference sequence).

Regarding this clone: Just one base apart from a much larger clone, this may be a read error. The sample holds other DNA sequences that translate to the same CDR3. J is TRBJ1-3 and V is TRBV7-9, with D tentatively TRBD1 (5 bases). Trimming removed 3 bases at V and 1 base at J, with 7 bases between. Germline V gives CDR1 SEHNR, CDR2 FQNEAQ (reference sequence). The CDR3 sequence is 14 residues long. CDR3 sequence reads: CASSLGGSGNTIYF. DNA for the CDR3: TGTGCCAGCAGCTTGGGGGGGTCTGGAAACACCATATATTTT.

The chain carries TRBV2 and TRBJ1-2; 8 nucleotides agree with TRBD1. V shed 4 bases and J 4 bases; nucleotides not matched to a gene: 5. Per the germline V gene, CDR1 is SNHLY and CDR2 is FYNNEI. The CDR3 length is 14 residues. The CDR3 bases are TGTGCCAGCAGTGGGCAGGGGGCGAGCTATGGCTACACCTTC. Protein product: CASSGQGASYGYTF.

CDR3 loop: CASSYYRVGTDTQYF. The CDR3 bases are TGTGCCAGCAGTTACTACCGGGTGGGGACAGATACGCAGTATTTT. V and J are TRBV6-6 and TRBJ2-3; D is ambiguous. Trimming pared 1 base from V and 3 bases from J, leaving 11 bases between. The CDR3 runs 15 residues. Looked up from germline, CDR1 is MNHNY and CDR2 is SVGAGI (reference sequence).

This clone was seen more than once but under ten times. Other nucleotide sequences in the sample specify the same CDR3. The CDR3, as DNA: TGTGCCAGCAGCCAAGCGGTTAACTATGGCTACACCTTC. This codes for CASSQAVNYGYTF. The J gene is TRBJ1-2, the V gene TRBV14, with no clear D. V was pared by 1 base and J by 1 base, with 4 bases between. The germline V gene encodes CDR1 SGHDN and CDR2 FVKESK. The CDR3 is 13 amino acids.

The chain recombines TRBV23-1 with TRBJ2-7; weak D call: TRBD2 (6 bases). TRBV23-1 is classed as an ORF, of uncertain function. The CDR3 covers 15 residues. Trimming cost V 3 bases and J 2 bases, with 14 bases left between them. The CDR3 loop reads CASSHGASETYEQYF. Here the CDR3 DNA reads TGCGCCAGCAGTCACGGGGCTAGCGAGACCTACGAGCAGTACTTC.

The V and J genes are TRBV5-1 and TRBJ1-2, with 7 bases lining up with TRBD1. V trimming: 1 base; J trimming: 4 bases; junction bases outside the gene matches: 10. The CDR3 totals 16 residues. The V gene's germline CDR1 is SGHRS and CDR2 YFSETQ. The chain's CDR3 is CASSLTSGQQTYGYTF. CDR3 sequence (DNA): TGCGCCAGCAGCTTGACTTCGGGACAGCAAACCTATGGCTACACCTTC.

The V call is TRBV7-9, the J call TRBJ2-3, with 12 bases fitting TRBD2. The CDR3 runs to 17 residues. Trimming took 5 bases from V and 7 from J; bases not matched to a gene: 13. CDR1 is SEHNR, CDR2 FQNEAQ, per germline (reference sequence). CDR3 nucleotide sequence: TGTGCCAGCAGCCCCCGACTAGCGGGAGAGTGGTTGAATACGCAGTATTTT. It specifies CASSPRLAGEWLNTQYF.

This clone was recorded a few times. CDR3 in DNA: TGTGCCAGCAGCTTCGGGAATCGCGGAACCGGGGAGCTGTTTTTT. The encoded protein is CASSFGNRGTGELFF. J is TRBJ2-2 and V is TRBV5-5, with D maybe TRBD2 (5 bases). The ends were cut back, 2 bases at V and 5 bases at J, with 13 bases in the middle. Germline-derived CDR1 and CDR2 are SGHKS and YYEKEE (reference sequence). This CDR3 spans 15 amino acids. Variable domain in full (rest from reference TRBV5-5 and TRBJ2-2): DAGVTQSPTHLIKTRGQQVTLRCSPISGHKSVSWYQQVLGQGPQFIFQYYEKEERGRGNFPDRFSARQFPNYSSELNVNALLLGDSALYLCASSFGNRGTGELFFGEGSRLTVL.

The chain links TRBV6-6 to TRBJ2-7; TRBD2 agrees at 12 bases. Germline CDR1 MNHNY, CDR2 SVGAGI (reference sequence). The CDR3 extends over 14 amino acids. Trimming at V came to 5 bases and at J to 2 bases, leaving 1 base not matched to a gene. In DNA, the CDR3 is TGTGCCAGCAGTAGGACTAGCGGGACCTACGAGCAGTACTTC. This gives the protein CASSRTSGTYEQYF.

V usage is TRBV7-8 and J usage is TRBJ2-7; D is unresolved. This CDR3 has 14 residues. Trimming removed 5 bases from V and 1 base from J, with 12 bases in between. Per the germline V gene, CDR1 is SGHVS and CDR2 is FQNEAQ. CDR3 DNA: TGTGCCAGCAGCGCGTTCGGCGGTTCCTACGAGCAGTACTTC. Translated: CASSAFGGSYEQYF.

This clone was counted at least ten times. The rearrangement links TRBV9 to TRBJ1-5; maybe TRBD1 (5 bases). Looked up from germline, CDR1 is SGDLS and CDR2 is YYNGEE. The CDR3 runs to 14 residues. Trimming removed 4 bases from V and 8 bases from J, with 16 bases in between. CDR3: CASSPGGGSEPQHF. The DNA for the CDR3 is TGTGCCAGCAGCCCCGGGGGGGGGTCGGAGCCCCAGCATTTT.

The V call is TRBV9, the J call TRBJ2-6; D assignment may be TRBD1 or TRBD2 (6 bases each). Germline V gives CDR1 SGDLS, CDR2 YYNGEE. This CDR3 has 17 residues. DNA for the CDR3: TGTGCACACACATTTAGGGGGGTGAACTCTGGGGCCAACGTCCTGACTTTC. This sequence encodes CAHTFRGVNSGANVLTF.

V and J are TRBV5-1 and TRBJ2-6; a weak D match, TRBD1 (5 bases). The CDR3 is made up of 16 amino acids. V was shortened by 4 bases and J by 4 bases, with 15 bases between the two germline ends. CDR1 SGHRS and CDR2 YFSETQ come from the germline V gene. CDR3 sequence (DNA): TGCGCCAGCAGCACTGGAGCAGGGATGGGGGCCAACGTCCTGACTTTC. This codes for CASSTGAGMGANVLTF.

This clone was observed a single time. The rearrangement uses TRBV7-2 and TRBJ2-1; D may match TRBD1 or TRBD2 (5 bases each). The germline CDR1 and CDR2 sequences are SGHTA and FQGNSA. The CDR3 is made up of 14 amino acids. Trimming removed 6 bases from V and 1 base from J, with 10 bases in between. CDR3: CASSWDPSYNEQFF. In DNA form, the CDR3 reads TGTGCCAGCAGTTGGGACCCTTCCTACAATGAGCAGTTCTTC.

This clone is medium-sized by share. V usage is TRBV9 and J usage is TRBJ1-5; 10 bases agree with TRBD1. The CDR3 length is 15 residues. The V gene's germline CDR1 is SGDLS and CDR2 YYNGEE. V lost 0 bases and J lost 6; bases outside the gene matches: 3. The DNA of the CDR3 is TGTGCCAGCAGCGTAGGGACAGGGGGATCTCAGCCCCAGCATTTT. The encoded protein is CASSVGTGGSQPQHF.

This chain links TRBV18 with TRBJ2-3; D is undetermined. The ends were cut back, 3 bases at V and 0 bases at J, with 10 bases in the middle. The CDR3 loop spans 15 amino acids. The germline V gene encodes CDR1 KGHSH and CDR2 LQKENI. The CDR3 is CASSPRRSSTDTQYF. Here the CDR3 DNA reads TGTGCCAGCTCACCCCGAAGGTCTAGCACAGATACGCAGTATTTT.

This clone has just one count. The chain couples TRBV15 to TRBJ2-7, with a weak D call TRBD2 (5 bases). The CDR3 is 16 amino acids. The germline V gene has CDR1 LNHNV and CDR2 YYDKDF (reference sequence). V gave up 1 base and J gave up 1 base, with 14 bases separating them. The CDR3 bases are TGTGCCACCAGCAGAGTTCAGCGGAGAGAATCCTACGAGCAGTACTTC. It specifies CATSRVQRRESYEQYF.

CDR3 in DNA: TGTGCCAGCAGCTTGGGATATAGCGGGCGCGAGCAGTACTTC. It specifies CASSLGYSGREQYF. V is TRBV5-6 and J is TRBJ2-7; 7 bases agree with TRBD2. The V segment lost 0 bases and the J segment 6 bases; nucleotides outside the gene matches: 6. Germline values: CDR1 SGHDT, CDR2 YYEEEE. The CDR3 is made up of 14 amino acids.

The rearrangement joins TRBV5-1 to TRBJ2-3, with D unclear. This CDR3 spans 13 amino acids. Trimming took 2 bases from V and 3 from J, leaving 7 bases between them. Looked up from germline, CDR1 is SGHRS and CDR2 is YFSETQ. For the CDR3, the DNA is TGCGCCAGCAGCTTCACAGAGACAGATACGCAGTATTTT. It specifies CASSFTETDTQYF.

Regarding this clone: This CDR3 is also generated by other DNA sequences in the sample. This sequence joins TRBV4-2 and TRBJ2-1; unclear D gene. CDR3 length: 16 amino acids. Germline assignment: CDR1 LGHNA and CDR2 YNFKEQ. V gave up 0 bases and J gave up 2 bases, with 11 bases separating them. The CDR3 here is CASSQDAGEPYNEQFF. For the CDR3, the DNA is TGTGCCAGCAGCCAAGATGCCGGAGAGCCCTACAATGAGCAGTTCTTC.

Regarding this clone: A far more abundant clone sits one base away, making this likely a read error. At the DNA level, this CDR3 is encoded by other sequences in the same sample as well. The J gene is TRBJ2-5, the V gene TRBV6-1; tentatively, D is TRBD2 (7 bases). The CDR3 consists of 15 residues. The germline gives CDR1 MNHNS, CDR2 SASEGT. V gave up 0 bases and J gave up 8 bases, with 16 bases separating them. DNA of the CDR3: TGTGCCAGCAGTGAAGCGGAGGGGGGGTTAGGAACCCAGTACTTC. Translation gives CASSEAEGGLGTQYF.

In the case of this clone: This sample also contains other DNA sequences that code for the same CDR3. The CDR3 loop reads CASSPRGGSSYNEQFF. CDR3 DNA: TGTGCCAGCAGTCCCCGCGGGGGGAGCTCCTACAATGAGCAGTTCTTC. This chain uses TRBV9 with TRBJ2-1; 8 nucleotides match TRBD2. The trim removed 5 bases at V and 0 bases at J, leaving 7 bases unmatched. Germline V lookup: CDR1 SGDLS, CDR2 YYNGEE. This CDR3 has 16 residues.

This rearrangement joins TRBV6-6 to TRBJ2-2; TRBD1 matches 12 bases. Germline values: CDR1 MNHNY, CDR2 SVGAGI (reference sequence). Losses at the gene ends were 4 bases for V and 6 bases for J; bases not matched to a gene: 6. The CDR3 is 16 amino acids. CDR3 sequence: CASSLRDRGLAGELFF. DNA of the CDR3: TGTGCCAGCAGTTTGCGGGACAGGGGGCTCGCCGGGGAGCTGTTTTTT.